This record covers a single T cell receptor (beta chain). Its antigen is not identified. This CDR3 comprises 16 residues. Trimming left V 4 bases short and J 6 bases short, with 20 bases between. The V gene's germline CDR1 is LNHDA and CDR2 SQIVND (reference sequence). This entry belongs to a study of chemoradiotherapy in HPV16-positive cancers. Sequencing was performed with immunoSEQ multiplex PCR; in TCRdb, only in-frame clones are kept and a portion is missing. The repertoire holds approximately 14,000 clones, with approximately 91% as singletons. Whole-study findings and limits: Functional assays defining HPV-specific T cells used only a couple of HPV16-positive patients.

This receptor was obtained from a human donor with HPV-associated anogenital cancer. The sequencing here drew on blood, taken from a patient who underwent chemoradiotherapy. The chain combines TRBV19 with TRBJ2-3; a weak D match, TRBD2 (5 bases). CDR3 amino acids: CASSTPLQPGRDTQYF. The CDR3 coding sequence is TGTGCCAGTAGTACTCCCCTACAGCCGGGAAGGGATACGCAGTATTTT.